This TCR beta chain was recorded in a study of T cell changes during pregnancy in multiple sclerosis. This CDR3 spans 15 amino acids. V lost 3 bases and J lost 2, with 14 bases in between. Germline V CDR1 and CDR2: MDHEN, SYDVKM. Profiling relied on immunoSEQ multiplex PCR, and the TCRdb table lists in-frame clones only, not all of them. This sample has over 25,000 clones; 85% to 90% occur once, and the top ten carry roughly 7.4%. The rearrangement links TRBV28 to TRBJ2-7; D is perhaps TRBD1 (6 bases). The origin of this receptor is a female donor with multiple sclerosis, enrolled in a pregnancy study. The material was CD8+ T cells from peripheral blood mononuclear cells, obtained before pregnancy. The CDR3 loop reads CASSFSGGPPYEQYF. The CDR3, as DNA: TGTGCCAGCAGTTTTAGTGGGGGCCCTCCCTACGAGCAGTACTTC.